These 26 T cell receptor beta chains originate from one sample sequenced in a study of cytomegalovirus exposure and HLA in healthy donors. The PCR had 60 Vbeta and 13 Jbeta primers. Sequenced by immunoSEQ multiplex PCR; TCRdb stores in-frame clones only, minus some. Its clone listing holds 70,000 or so clones. The sequenced sample was PBMCs. The receptors derive from a boy between 10 and 17 years old in good health and CMV-seronegative.

This rearrangement joins TRBV4-2 to TRBJ2-7; 11 nucleotides align to TRBD2. V dropped 0 bases and J dropped 2; count of bases not matched to a gene: 9. There are 18 residues in the CDR3. From germline, CDR1 is LGHNA and CDR2 YNFKEQ. CDR3 nucleotides: TGTGCCAGCAGCCAAGAGTCGTCGGGACTAGCGGTTGCCTACGAGCAGTACTTC. Its protein is CASSQESSGLAVAYEQYF.

V is TRBV5-1 and J is TRBJ1-5, with 7 positions matching TRBD1. The ends lost 3 bases at V and 6 bases at J; junction bases unmatched: 6. The CDR3 covers 14 residues. Germline V gene lookup returns CDR1 SGHRS and CDR2 YFSETQ. The CDR3 region is CASSSGTVGQPQHF. CDR3 DNA: TGCGCCAGCAGCTCTGGGACAGTTGGTCAGCCCCAGCATTTT.

This sequence joins TRBV19 and TRBJ1-1; 9 bases line up with TRBD1. The CDR3 covers 15 residues. V lost 6 bases, J lost 6 bases, and 11 bases stayed unmatched. Germline V gene sequence: CDR1 LNHDA, CDR2 SQIVND (reference sequence). This CDR3 is CASSPNTGGASEAFF. CDR3 sequence (DNA): TGTGCCAGTAGCCCCAATACAGGGGGCGCGTCTGAAGCTTTCTTT. The full variable domain, its missing parts supplied by reference TRBV19 and TRBJ1-1, is DGGITQSPKYLFRKEGQNVTLSCEQNLNHDAMYWYRQDPGQGLRLIYYSQIVNDFQKGDIAEGYSVSREKKESFPLTVTSAQKNPTAFYLCASSPNTGGASEAFFGQGTRLTVV.

This chain joins TRBV6-5 and TRBJ2-7; D gene uncertain. CDR3 length: 13 residues. The V end was cut by 8 bases, the J end by 2 bases, with 13 bases between. CDR1 MNHEY and CDR2 SVGAGI come from the germline V gene. The DNA of the CDR3 is TGTGCCAGCGGTGCTAGGCTGGCCTACGAGCAGTACTTC. Its protein is CASGARLAYEQYF.

The chain is built from TRBV19 and TRBJ1-1, with 10 bases lining up with TRBD1. The J segment lost 10 bases and the V segment lost 8 bases, leaving 16 bases of the junction unmatched. The CDR3 has 15 amino acids. Germline lookup yields CDR1 LNHDA and CDR2 SQIVND (reference sequence). The CDR3 loop reads CASQRGGTGAVGAFF. CDR3 nucleotide sequence: TGTGCCAGTCAGAGAGGAGGGACAGGGGCTGTAGGAGCTTTCTTT. Looking up the rest from reference TRBV19 and TRBJ1-1 gives the full variable domain: DGGITQSPKYLFRKEGQNVTLSCEQNLNHDAMYWYRQDPGQGLRLIYYSQIVNDFQKGDIAEGYSVSREKKESFPLTVTSAQKNPTAFYLCASQRGGTGAVGAFFGQGTRLTVV.

Note on this clone: This specimen includes other DNA sequences encoding the same CDR3. This chain links TRBV5-1 with TRBJ2-1, with D possibly TRBD2 on 5 matching bases. V lost 3 bases and J lost 4, with 11 bases in between. The CDR3 has 14 amino acids. Per the germline V gene, CDR1 is SGHRS and CDR2 is YFSETQ. The CDR3 sequence is CASSSAGGYNEQFF. In DNA form, the CDR3 reads TGCGCCAGCAGCTCCGCTGGCGGGTACAATGAGCAGTTCTTC.

The V gene is TRBV19, the J gene TRBJ1-5, with a tentative D call TRBD1 (6 bases). V lost 1 base, J lost 6 bases, and 19 bases lay in between. The CDR3 is 17 amino acids. In germline, CDR1 is LNHDA, CDR2 SQIVND (reference sequence). Here the CDR3 DNA reads TGTGCCAGTAGTATAGTCCTTACAGGGATGGTTCGTCAGCCCCAGCATTTT. This sequence encodes CASSIVLTGMVRQPQHF.

This chain links TRBV4-2 with TRBJ1-5; D uncertain. Per germline, CDR1 LGHNA and CDR2 YNFKEQ. V was cut by 4 bases and J by 0 bases, with 13 bases left in between. The CDR3 spans 16 residues. CDR3 in DNA: TGTGCCAGCAGCCCCCGGTCGGGGAATAGCAATCAGCCCCAGCATTTT. As protein: CASSPRSGNSNQPQHF.

The V gene is TRBV10-3, the J gene TRBJ1-1, with 9 bases matching TRBD1. V trimming: 3 bases; J trimming: 5 bases; junction bases outside the gene matches: 10. This CDR3 is 16 amino acids long. Looked up from germline, CDR1 is ENHRY and CDR2 is SYGVKD. This CDR3 reads CAISDLGQGTGTEAFF. For the CDR3, the DNA is TGTGCCATCAGTGATCTAGGACAGGGGACCGGGACTGAAGCTTTCTTT.

CDR3 nucleotides: TGTGCCAGCAGTGACACTAGCGGATACAATGAGCAGTTCTTC. It codes for CASSDTSGYNEQFF. The gene calls are TRBV6-1 and TRBJ2-1, with 8 bases lining up with TRBD2. Germline V gene data show CDR1 as MNHNS and CDR2 as SASEGT. The V and J ends lost 3 bases and 4 bases, in that order; junction bases with no gene match: 2. This CDR3 region has 14 residues.

This chain uses TRBV7-9 with TRBJ1-2; D uncertain. The CDR3 runs to 15 residues. From germline, CDR1 is SEHNR and CDR2 FQNEAQ (reference sequence). V lost 5 bases and J 2 bases, leaving 15 bases between the germline ends. DNA for the CDR3: TGTGCCAGCAGCACAAAAAGTGATCTGAACTATGGCTACACCTTC. It codes for CASSTKSDLNYGYTF.

This chain joins TRBV6-5 and TRBJ2-7; tentatively, D is TRBD1 (6 bases). V was shortened by 6 bases and J by 0 bases, with 15 bases between the two germline ends. CDR1 is MNHEY, CDR2 SVGAGI, per germline. This CDR3 has 15 amino acids. This chain's CDR3 is CASRDPRGGSYEQYF. The CDR3 nucleotides are TGTGCCAGCAGAGATCCTAGAGGGGGCTCCTACGAGCAGTACTTC.

The chain links TRBV4-1 to TRBJ2-2; 7 positions agree with TRBD1. CDR3 length: 16 amino acids. V gave up 4 bases and J gave up 1 base; unmatched junction bases: 6. The germline CDR1 and CDR2 sequences are MGHRA and YSYEKL. DNA of the CDR3: TGCGCCAGCAGCCGGTTGGGACAGAAGAACACCGGGGAGCTGTTTTTT. Translated: CASSRLGQKNTGELFF.

This chain connects TRBV7-6 to TRBJ1-1, with a tentative D call TRBD1 (6 bases). Germline CDR1 reads SGHVS; CDR2 reads FNYEAQ. CDR3 length: 14 residues. The V gene lost 3 bases and the J gene lost 4 bases, with 12 bases spanning the gap. The CDR3 DNA reads TGTGCCAGCAGCTTGAGGGGGTTTAGCACTGAAGCTTTCTTT. This sequence encodes CASSLRGFSTEAFF.

This chain joins TRBV19 and TRBJ2-3; 8 bases fit TRBD2. Trimming removed 7 bases from V and 11 bases from J; junction bases left unmatched: 14. The CDR3 has 14 residues. Germline assignment: CDR1 LNHDA and CDR2 SQIVND (reference sequence). The CDR3: CASTIRSGKGGQYF. CDR3 coding DNA: TGTGCCAGTACCATCCGTAGCGGGAAAGGAGGGCAGTATTTT.

The chain joins TRBV9 to TRBJ2-5, with TRBD2 matching 9 bases. Germline CDR1 SGDLS, CDR2 YYNGEE. The V segment lost 0 bases and the J segment 5 bases; nucleotides outside the gene matches: 8. This CDR3 spans 16 amino acids. The CDR3, as DNA: TGTGCCAGCAGCGTAGACGGTAGCGGGAGAGGTGAGACCCAGTACTTC. This sequence encodes CASSVDGSGRGETQYF.

Notes on this clone: Germline and junction disagree at one end, which may indicate a read error. V is TRBV30 and J is TRBJ1-1; no reliable D call. Germline assignment: CDR1 GTSNPN and CDR2 SVGIG (reference sequence). The CDR3 consists of 13 residues. CDR3 DNA: TGTGCCTGGAGTGTATCTCTGGGCAGTGAAGATTTCTTT. Translated: CAWSVSLGSEDFF.

This rearrangement joins TRBV25-1 to TRBJ2-3; 8 nucleotides match TRBD1. J lost 1 base, V lost 3 bases, and 0 bases had no gene match. The CDR3 spans 14 residues. In germline, CDR1 is MGHDK, CDR2 SYGVNS. The CDR3 DNA reads as TGTGCCAGCAGTGAGGGACAGGGCACAGATACGCAGTATTTT. Its protein product is CASSEGQGTDTQYF.

The V gene is TRBV2, the J gene TRBJ2-5; TRBD2 matches 9 bases. V gave up 4 bases and J gave up 3 bases; unmatched junction bases: 0. Germline lookup yields CDR1 SNHLY and CDR2 FYNNEI. The CDR3 has 13 residues. CDR3 nucleotide sequence: TGTGCCAGCAGTGGACTAGCGGAAGAGACCCAGTACTTC. Translated, it gives CASSGLAEETQYF.

The chain couples TRBV6-1 to TRBJ2-7, with TRBD1 as a possible D gene (7 bases). The CDR3 length is 15 residues. Trimming shortened V by 0 bases and J by 4 bases, and 13 bases separated the two germline ends. Looked up from germline, CDR1 is MNHNS and CDR2 is SASEGT. The CDR3 loop is CASSEASGGNYEQYF. CDR3 DNA: TGTGCCAGCAGTGAAGCGTCAGGGGGGAATTACGAGCAGTACTTC.

The J gene is TRBJ1-1, the V gene TRBV4-3; D gene uncertain. Per the germline V gene, CDR1 is LGHNA and CDR2 is YSLEER. The V end was cut by 7 bases, the J end by 1 base, with 19 bases between. There are 16 residues in the CDR3. CDR3 sequence: CASTYNYWGENTEAFF. In nucleotides, the CDR3 is TGCGCCAGCACCTATAATTACTGGGGAGAGAACACTGAAGCTTTCTTT.

This chain joins TRBV7-8 and TRBJ1-1, with D possibly TRBD1 on 5 matching bases. The CDR3 totals 15 residues. CDR1 is SGHVS, CDR2 FQNEAQ, per germline. Trimming removed 1 base at V and 1 base at J, with 10 bases between. The CDR3 is CASSLGSRENTEAFF. The CDR3 nucleotides are TGTGCCAGCAGCTTAGGGTCCAGGGAGAACACTGAAGCTTTCTTT.

The CDR3 DNA reads TGTGCCAGCAGTGTTACAAGGGTTGAGGGAGAGCAGTTCTTC. It is translated as CASSVTRVEGEQFF. The rearrangement joins TRBV6-1 to TRBJ2-1, with D tentatively TRBD2 (5 bases). V was cut by 4 bases and J by 10 bases, with 17 bases left in between. Germline V lookup: CDR1 MNHNS, CDR2 SASEGT. This CDR3 region has 14 residues.

In DNA form, the CDR3 reads TGTGCCAGCAGCTTAGCGTCACAACCAACCACCTACGAGCAGTACTTC. Its translation is CASSLASQPTTYEQYF. The genes are TRBV7-8 and TRBJ2-7; D not resolved. V lost 0 bases, J lost 2 bases, and 14 bases lay in between. The length of the CDR3 is 16 residues. CDR1 and CDR2 (germline): SGHVS, FQNEAQ.

The chain recombines TRBV7-3 with TRBJ1-1; D is uncertain. Germline V gene sequence: CDR1 SGHTA, CDR2 FQGTGA. V was clipped by 2 bases and J by 1 base, with 11 bases between them. The CDR3 loop spans 15 amino acids. The CDR3 DNA sequence: TGTGCCAGCAGCTTATCCCCCGGCGGGAACACTGAAGCTTTCTTT. Translating gives CASSLSPGGNTEAFF.

This chain uses TRBV4-2 with TRBJ2-7; D perhaps matches TRBD2 (6 bases). This CDR3 has 15 residues. Between the trimmed V and J ends, which lost 0 bases and 0 bases, there was a span of 9 bases. Germline CDR1 and CDR2: LGHNA and YNFKEQ. In DNA, the CDR3 is TGTGCCAGCAGCCAAGAGGTCGGGAGCTCCTACGAGCAGTACTTC. This sequence encodes CASSQEVGSSYEQYF.